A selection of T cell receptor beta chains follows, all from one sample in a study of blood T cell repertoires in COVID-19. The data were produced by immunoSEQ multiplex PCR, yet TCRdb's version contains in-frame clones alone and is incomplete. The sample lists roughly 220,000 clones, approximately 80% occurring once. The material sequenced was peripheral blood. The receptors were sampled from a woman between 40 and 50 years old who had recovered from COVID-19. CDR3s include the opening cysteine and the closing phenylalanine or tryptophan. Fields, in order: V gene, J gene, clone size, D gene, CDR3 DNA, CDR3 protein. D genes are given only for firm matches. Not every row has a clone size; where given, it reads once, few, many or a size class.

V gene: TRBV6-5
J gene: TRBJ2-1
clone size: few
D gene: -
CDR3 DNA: TGTGCCAGCAGTTACTCGGACATCTACAATGAGCAGTTCTTC
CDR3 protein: CASSYSDIYNEQFF

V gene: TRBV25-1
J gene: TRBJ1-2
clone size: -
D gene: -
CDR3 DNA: TGTGCCACCAAGACCGGGTATGGCTACACCTTC
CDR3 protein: CATKTGYGYTF

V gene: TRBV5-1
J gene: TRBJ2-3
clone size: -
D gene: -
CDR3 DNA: TGCGCCAGCAGCTTGAGCGGGGATACGCAGTATTTT
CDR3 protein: CASSLSGDTQYF

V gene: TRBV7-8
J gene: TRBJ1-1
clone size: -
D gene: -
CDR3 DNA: TGTGCCAGCAGCCCGCGCGGGGCTGAAGCTTTCTTT
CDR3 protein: CASSPRGAEAFF

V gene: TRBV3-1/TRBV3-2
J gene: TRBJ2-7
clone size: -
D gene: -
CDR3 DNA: TGTGCCAGCAGCCCTCTACAGGGTTACGAGCAGTACTTC
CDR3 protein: CASSPLQGYEQYF

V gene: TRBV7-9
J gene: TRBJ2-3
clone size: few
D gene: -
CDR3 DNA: TGTGCCAGCAGCTTAGGCAGGGGCACAGATACGCAGTATTTT
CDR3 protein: CASSLGRGTDTQYF

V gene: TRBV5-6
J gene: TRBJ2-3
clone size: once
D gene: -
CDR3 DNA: TGTGCCAGCACTAGCACAGATACGCAGTATTTT
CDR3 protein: CASTSTDTQYF

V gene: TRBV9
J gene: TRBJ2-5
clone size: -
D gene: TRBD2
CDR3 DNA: TGTGCCAGCAGCCCAGAGGGGTTAGCGGGGGCTCTGGAGACCCAGTACTTC
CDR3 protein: CASSPEGLAGALETQYF

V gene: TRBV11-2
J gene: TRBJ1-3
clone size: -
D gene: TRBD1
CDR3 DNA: TGTGCCAGCAGCCCCCGACAGGGTCGACAGTCTGGAAACACCATATATTTT
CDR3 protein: CASSPRQGRQSGNTIYF

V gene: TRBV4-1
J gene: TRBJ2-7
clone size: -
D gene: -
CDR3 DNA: TGCGCCAGCAGCCAAGACGGTACCTACGAGCAGTACTTC
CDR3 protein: CASSQDGTYEQYF

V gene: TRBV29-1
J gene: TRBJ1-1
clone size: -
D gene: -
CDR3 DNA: TGCAGCGTTGGGGGGGGGAGCACTGAAGCTTTCTTT
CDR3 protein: CSVGGGSTEAFF

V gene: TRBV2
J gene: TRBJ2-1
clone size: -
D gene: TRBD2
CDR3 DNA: TGTGCCAGCATTCAGACTTTAGGGCAGGGAGGGAATGAGCAGTTCTTC
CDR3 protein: CASIQTLGQGGNEQFF

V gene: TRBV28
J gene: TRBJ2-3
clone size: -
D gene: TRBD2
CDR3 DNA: TGTGCCAGCAGTTTAGCAGCGGGGGTTAGGGGGGATACGCAGTATTTT
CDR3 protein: CASSLAAGVRGDTQYF

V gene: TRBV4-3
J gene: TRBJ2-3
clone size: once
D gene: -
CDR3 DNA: TGCGCCAGCAGCCAAGATACAGACACAGATACGCAGTATTTT
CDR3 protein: CASSQDTDTDTQYF

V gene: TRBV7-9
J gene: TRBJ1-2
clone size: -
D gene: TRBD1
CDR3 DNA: TGTGCCAGCAGCGCGGACAGGGAAAACACCTTC
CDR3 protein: CASSADRENTF

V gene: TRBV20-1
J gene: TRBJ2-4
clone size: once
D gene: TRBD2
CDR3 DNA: TGCAGTGCTAGTACTAGCGGGGGGCCGGCCTCGTGGAACATTCAGTACTTC
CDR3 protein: CSASTSGGPASWNIQYF